Listed below are T cell receptor beta chains from one sample, sequenced in a study of blood T cell repertoires in COVID-19. Sequenced by immunoSEQ multiplex PCR; TCRdb stores in-frame clones only, minus some. The sample consists of about 240,000 clones, around 83% of them appearing once. The sequencing input was peripheral blood. Receptor source: a woman aged 55-70 years with active or convalescent COVID-19. Both conserved end residues are part of each CDR3. The D gene is left open where the match is weak. Part of the rows lack a size; the others show once, few, many or a class for expanded clones.

once	TRBD1	TRBJ2-2	TRBV6-2/TRBV6-3	CASSSKDRGTGELFF	TGTGCCAGCAGTTCCAAGGACAGGGGGACCGGGGAGCTGTTTTTT
-	-	TRBJ1-5	TRBV18	CASSSTSDSNQPQHF	TGTGCCAGCTCATCCACAAGTGATAGCAATCAGCCCCAGCATTTT
-	TRBD2	TRBJ2-1	TRBV19	CASSIGGTSYNEQFF	TGTGCCAGTAGTATCGGGGGGACCTCCTACAATGAGCAGTTCTTC
-	-	TRBJ2-4	TRBV5-6	CASSLYEKLAKNIQYF	TGTGCCAGCAGCTTGTACGAGAAGCTAGCCAAAAACATTCAGTACTTC
-	-	TRBJ1-5	TRBV27	CASSSTGSGQPQHF	TGTGCCAGCAGTTCGACGGGGTCGGGTCAGCCCCAGCATTTT
-	TRBD2	TRBJ2-3	TRBV30	CAWAWGLAGAGDTQYF	TGTGCCTGGGCCTGGGGACTAGCGGGGGCCGGAGATACGCAGTATTTT
-	-	TRBJ1-4	TRBV6-5	CASSYSAGPTNEKLFF	TGTGCCAGCAGTTACTCGGCAGGTCCAACTAATGAAAAACTGTTTTTT
few	TRBD2	TRBJ2-1	TRBV2	CASSERSGLAGEPEQFF	TGTGCCAGCAGTGAACGATCGGGACTAGCGGGGGAGCCTGAGCAGTTCTTC
-	TRBD1	TRBJ2-7	TRBV6-5	CASSRQGSYEQYF	TGTGCCAGCAGTCGACAGGGAAGTTACGAGCAGTACTTC
-	-	TRBJ1-1	TRBV11-1	CASSLAGATNTEAFF	TGTGCCAGCAGCTTAGCAGGGGCCACGAACACTGAAGCTTTCTTT
-	TRBD1	TRBJ2-7	TRBV5-1	CASSLGDRADWGQYF	TGCGCCAGCAGCTTGGGGGACAGGGCCGACTGGGGGCAGTACTTC
-	TRBD1	TRBJ1-2	TRBV2	CASHPGGTVHRYTF	TGTGCCAGCCACCCAGGGGGAACAGTCCATCGCTACACCTTC
-	-	TRBJ2-3	TRBV7-3	CASSLQGIAGTDTQYF	TGTGCCAGCAGCCTACAGGGAATTGCAGGCACAGATACGCAGTATTTT
-	-	TRBJ1-5	TRBV2	CASSGQGSNQPQHF	TGTGCCAGCAGTGGTCAGGGGAGCAATCAGCCCCAGCATTTT
few	-	TRBJ2-1	TRBV10-3	CAISVSNEQFF	TGTGCCATCAGTGTATCCAATGAGCAGTTCTTC
few	TRBD1	TRBJ2-1	TRBV6-5	CASRLDRNSYNEQFF	TGTGCCAGCAGGCTGGACAGGAACTCCTACAATGAGCAGTTCTTC
few	TRBD2	TRBJ2-7	TRBV6-2/TRBV6-3	CASSYRPGLAVYEQYF	TGTGCCAGCAGTTACCGGCCGGGACTAGCGGTCTACGAGCAGTACTTC
-	-	TRBJ1-2	TRBV27	CASSLFPPANYGYTF	TGTGCCAGCAGTTTATTCCCGCCAGCTAACTATGGCTACACCTTC
-	TRBD1	TRBJ2-1	TRBV4-1	CASSQGRTGYNEQFF	TGCGCCAGCAGCCAAGGTCGGACAGGGTACAATGAGCAGTTCTTC
once	-	TRBJ1-5	TRBV30	CAWSQAENQPQHF	TGTGCCTGGAGTCAGGCTGAGAATCAGCCCCAGCATTTT
many	TRBD1	TRBJ2-3	TRBV18	CASSPGTGSATDTQYF	TGTGCCAGCTCCCCCGGGACAGGGTCCGCAACAGATACGCAGTATTTT
-	-	TRBJ1-3	TRBV11-1	CASSRQGSEIGNTIYF	TGTGCCAGCAGTCGTCAGGGGTCCGAGATCGGAAACACCATATATTTT
-	-	TRBJ1-6	TRBV9	CASSPGGYNSPLHF	TGTGCCAGCAGCCCGGGGGGCTATAATTCACCCCTCCACTTT
-	-	TRBJ1-5	TRBV4-1	CASSLITGPQPQHF	TGCGCCAGCAGCCTAATCACAGGCCCTCAGCCCCAGCATTTT
-	-	TRBJ2-5	TRBV9	CASSADSIQETQYF	TGTGCCAGCAGCGCCGACTCTATCCAAGAGACCCAGTACTTC
few	-	TRBJ1-1	TRBV6-5	CASTRQTNTEAFF	TGTGCCAGCACTCGACAGACGAACACTGAAGCTTTCTTT
-	-	TRBJ1-5	TRBV28	CASRERMTPASNQPQHF	TGTGCCAGCAGAGAGAGGATGACCCCAGCCAGCAATCAGCCCCAGCATTTT
-	-	TRBJ1-2	TRBV19	CASSIVWSYGYTF	TGTGCCAGTAGTATAGTGTGGAGCTATGGCTACACCTTC
-	-	TRBJ2-1	TRBV7-6	CASSVRTDNEQFF	TGTGCCAGCAGCGTTCGGACAGACAATGAGCAGTTCTTC
-	-	TRBJ2-5	TRBV7-3	CASSPGGGRETQYF	TGTGCCAGCAGCCCCGGCGGAGGGAGAGAGACCCAGTACTTC
once	-	TRBJ2-2	TRBV5-1	CASSLDYTGELFF	TGCGCCAGCAGCTTAGACTACACCGGGGAGCTGTTTTTT